This T cell receptor beta chain derives from a study of T cells in Graves' hyperthyroidism and ophthalmopathy. Study-level findings and limits: Most expanded thyroid clonotypes above 0.001 also appeared in blood. A model built on 13 V-J features separated ophthalmopathy from stable hyperthyroidism.

Unmatched junction bases numbered 4, after V lost 9 bases and J lost 0 bases. Looked up from germline, CDR1 is SNHLY and CDR2 is FYNNEI. This CDR3 comprises 14 residues. Ten or more counts support this clonotype. Antigen unknown. Pregnant or lactating patients were excluded, as were those with uncontrolled infection or other autoimmune disease. Orbital computed tomography, thyroid ultrasound, serum thyroxine and TRAb, and clinical symptoms together informed the diagnoses. TCR beta CDR3 region amplification was performed from RNA transcripts. Primed by the HTBI set, a first-round RT-PCR was run on the TCR CDR3. TCRdb independently ran MiXCR on the multiplex PCR reads; one entry per CDR3 protein. The repertoire has 600,000 or so distinct CDR3 sequences, approximately 15% of them found once; the top ten carry roughly an eighth.

The chain uses TRBV2 and TRBJ2-7, with 11 bases identical to TRBD2. The clonotype was recovered from a woman between 45 and 60 years old with Graves' ophthalmopathy. The sequenced sample consisted of blood. The CDR3 DNA reads TGTGCCAGTCTAGCGGGAGGAAGCTCCTACGAGCAGTACTTC. Its protein product is CASLAGGSSYEQYF.